Below are 22 T cell receptor beta chains sequenced from a single sample in a study of T cell repertoires in cytomegalovirus infection. TCRdb reanalysed the reads using MiXCR and keeps one entry per CDR3 protein. The table records about 700,000 distinct CDR3 sequences, around 31% of them present only once. Antigens for these TCRs are unknown. The sequences come from cultured PBMCs, collected from culture after CMV antigen stimulation. These receptors came from a human donor in good health (CMV status not recorded). Some clones in this sample may be carry-over from other donors' samples.

The chain employs TRBV6-8 and TRBJ2-7; 8 bases fit TRBD1. This CDR3 region has 15 residues. Trimming cost V 5 bases and J 2 bases; bases outside gene matches: 8. Germline V gives CDR1 MNHGY, CDR2 SAAAGT. The CDR3 nucleotides read TGTGCCAGCAGTACCCCCACAGGGGGTCCCTACGAGCAGTACTTC. Its translation is CASSTPTGGPYEQYF.

The chain couples TRBV7-9 to TRBJ1-4, with 7 bases fitting TRBD1. CDR3 length equals 16 residues. CDR1 and CDR2 from the germline V gene are SEHNR and FQNEAQ (reference sequence). The V gene end was trimmed by 5 bases and the J gene end by 0 bases; junction bases not matched to a gene: 6. CDR3 loop: CASSQGTAATNEKLFF. DNA for the CDR3: TGTGCCAGCAGCCAAGGGACAGCAGCAACTAATGAAAAACTGTTTTTT.

This clonotype was seen more than once but under ten times. This rearrangement joins TRBV6-6 to TRBJ2-2; tentatively, D is TRBD1 (6 bases). CDR3 size: 14 residues. V was trimmed by 6 bases and J by 0 bases, leaving 8 bases between them. In germline, CDR1 is MNHNY, CDR2 SVGAGI (reference sequence). For the CDR3, the DNA is TGTGCCAGCAGGGGACAACCGAACACCGGGGAGCTGTTTTTT. It translates to CASRGQPNTGELFF.

The sample holds a few counts of this clonotype. J is TRBJ2-1 and V is TRBV7-9; TRBD2 matches 10 bases. Germline trimming cut 5 bases from V and 9 bases from J; bases unmatched to any gene: 10. Germline V gene lookup returns CDR1 SEHNR and CDR2 FQNEAQ (reference sequence). The CDR3 totals 15 residues. CDR3 DNA: TGTGCCAGCAGCCTTCTAGCGGGAGCCCTTCGTGAGCAGTTCTTC. This sequence encodes CASSLLAGALREQFF.

Points on this clonotype: Germline is not matched at one junction end, which may reflect a read error. The rearrangement uses TRBV5-3 and TRBJ2-7; 8 bases line up with TRBD1. TRBV5-3 is treated as an ORF (open reading frame) with a function not yet certain. This CDR3 has 14 amino acids. The CDR3 region has the DNA TGTGCCAGCAGCTTGAGGACAGGGCTCTACGAGCAGTACTTC. Amino acids: CASSLRTGLYEQYF.

This clonotype was recorded a few times. The gene calls are TRBV6-1 and TRBJ1-5; no clear D. Trimming cost V 6 bases and J 4 bases, with 16 bases left between them. CDR3 size: 15 residues. Germline V gives CDR1 MNHNS, CDR2 SASEGT. The CDR3 DNA sequence: TGTGCCAGCAGACATGCTACACTTGGGAATCAGCCCCAGCATTTT. This encodes CASRHATLGNQPQHF.

This clonotype was seen repeatedly, ten times or more. The chain combines TRBV7-9 with TRBJ2-3; 11 nucleotides line up with TRBD2. This CDR3 contains 18 residues. After removal of 5 bases from V and 5 bases from J, the junction contained 15 bases not matched to a gene. Germline CDR1 and CDR2: SEHNR and FQNEAQ (reference sequence). The CDR3 DNA is TGTGCCAGCAGCACACCTCGCTACGGGACTAGCGGACGAGATACGCAGTATTTT. Residues: CASSTPRYGTSGRDTQYF.

V usage is TRBV6-5 and J usage is TRBJ1-5; tentative D call: TRBD1 (5 bases). V gave up 6 bases and J gave up 0 bases, with 12 bases separating them. CDR1 MNHEY and CDR2 SVGAGI come from the germline V gene. This CDR3 has 15 residues. CDR3 residues: CASRDRGFSNQPQHF. The CDR3 region has the DNA TGTGCCAGCAGAGACCGGGGCTTTAGCAATCAGCCCCAGCATTTT.

This chain connects TRBV11-2 to TRBJ2-5; 11 bases line up with TRBD1. Trimming at V came to 3 bases and at J to 2 bases, leaving 5 bases not matched to a gene. This CDR3 has 16 amino acids. Germline V gene data show CDR1 as SGHAT and CDR2 as FQNNGV. This CDR3 reads CASSFTGTGGQETQYF. The CDR3 nucleotides are TGTGCCAGCAGCTTCACCGGGACAGGGGGGCAAGAGACCCAGTACTTC.

The chain employs TRBV20-1 and TRBJ2-5; 9 bases match TRBD2. The CDR3 contains 15 residues. With V trimmed by 0 bases and J by 5 bases, 7 bases remained unmatched. Germline CDR1 reads DFQATT; CDR2 reads SNEGSKA (reference sequence). CDR3 bases: TGCAGTGCTAGAGAGGGAGGGACTAGCCGGGAGACCCAGTACTTC. Amino acid sequence: CSAREGGTSRETQYF.

This clonotype was counted ten times or more. CDR3 protein: CASSRGVSSYEQYF. The CDR3 DNA reads as TGTGCCAGCAGTCGGGGGGTTAGCTCCTACGAGCAGTACTTC. The V and J genes are TRBV7-6 and TRBJ2-7; 7 bases map to TRBD2. V dropped 6 bases and J dropped 0; count of bases not matched to a gene: 5. Germline V lookup: CDR1 SGHVS, CDR2 FNYEAQ. The CDR3 sequence is 14 residues long.

This clonotype is medium-sized within its sample. The CDR3 DNA is TGTGCCAGCAGCCAGCTAGGGACAGTGAATTCACCCCTCCACTTT. It specifies CASSQLGTVNSPLHF. This chain joins TRBV3-1 and TRBJ1-6; TRBD1 aligns across 7 bases. Germline CDR1 reads LGHDT; CDR2 reads YNNKEL (reference sequence). With 3 bases clipped from V and 7 bases from J, the junction kept 6 bases outside the gene matches. The length of the CDR3 is 15 residues.

The J gene is TRBJ2-7, the V gene TRBV19; D gene ambiguous. The CDR3 length is 11 residues. Trimming cost V 5 bases and J 6 bases, with 8 bases left between them. The germline gives CDR1 LNHDA, CDR2 SQIVND (reference sequence). CDR3 sequence reads: CASSGPLEQYF. DNA for the CDR3: TGTGCCAGTAGTGGGCCCCTCGAGCAGTACTTC.

This clonotype turned up a few times. This chain uses TRBV6-5 with TRBJ1-5, with TRBD1 as a possible D gene (5 bases). Trimming took off 2 bases at V and 5 bases at J, with 13 bases between the two ends. The CDR3 extends over 15 amino acids. CDR1 and CDR2 (germline): MNHEY, SVGAGI. The CDR3 loop reads CASSYPSGSHQPQHF. CDR3 in DNA: TGTGCCAGCAGTTACCCATCAGGGTCCCATCAGCCCCAGCATTTT.

The gene calls are TRBV6-1 and TRBJ2-3; D call uncertain. From germline, CDR1 is MNHNS and CDR2 SASEGT. Trimming cost V 7 bases and J 3 bases, with 11 bases left between them. The CDR3 covers 13 residues. The CDR3 is CASTWSATDTQYF. In DNA, the CDR3 is TGTGCCAGCACGTGGTCAGCGACAGATACGCAGTATTTT.

This clonotype has more than one count but fewer than ten. The V and J genes are TRBV7-2 and TRBJ2-7; TRBD2 matches 8 bases. V trimming: 5 bases; J trimming: 11 bases; junction bases outside the gene matches: 14. The CDR3 length is 14 residues. The germline V gene encodes CDR1 SGHTA and CDR2 FQGNSA. CDR3 sequence (DNA): TGTGCCAGCAGCCCCCGAGCGGGAGTCGTTATCAAGTACTTC. It is translated as CASSPRAGVVIKYF.

This clonotype was found once. The CDR3: CASSQGGPENIQYF. The CDR3 DNA sequence: TGTGCCAGCAGCCAGGGGGGGCCGGAAAACATTCAGTACTTC. This chain connects TRBV4-2 to TRBJ2-4, with D perhaps matching TRBD2 (7 bases). CDR1 is LGHNA and CDR2 is YNFKEQ in the germline V gene. The germline V and J ends were trimmed by 3 bases and 5 bases, with 11 bases remaining between them. The CDR3 has 14 amino acids.

There are a few counts of this clonotype. The rearrangement joins TRBV6-6 to TRBJ2-7; 7 bases are a match to TRBD1. Trimming cost V 5 bases and J 5 bases; bases outside gene matches: 9. Germline CDR1 MNHNY, CDR2 SVGAGI (reference sequence). This CDR3 is built from 14 residues. The DNA for the CDR3 is TGTGCCAGCAGTACCAGACAGGGTTGGGACGAGCAGTACTTC. Encoded protein: CASSTRQGWDEQYF.

This clonotype was detected only once. V and J are TRBV7-1 and TRBJ2-7; D not resolved. TRBV7-1 is labeled an ORF, and its function is uncertain. The CDR3 extends over 15 amino acids. Trimming stripped 5 bases from V and 3 bases from J, with 17 bases between. This CDR3 reads CASSPGFTLLYEQYF. In nucleotides, the CDR3 is TGTGCCAGCAGCCCCGGGTTCACCCTTCTCTACGAGCAGTACTTC.

The table lists this clonotype with many counts. The V call is TRBV7-2, the J call TRBJ2-7; D possibly matches TRBD1 or TRBD2 (5 bases each). V lost 2 bases to trimming and J lost 1 base, with 9 bases between them. Per the germline V gene, CDR1 is SGHTA and CDR2 is FQGNSA. The CDR3 covers 14 residues. The CDR3 DNA is TGTGCCAGCAGCTTACCGGGACCGTCCTACGAGCAGTACTTC. Translating gives CASSLPGPSYEQYF.

The V and J genes are TRBV7-6 and TRBJ2-5, with 7 bases lining up with TRBD1. The CDR3 totals 16 residues. The V gene end was trimmed by 4 bases and the J gene end by 5 bases; junction bases not matched to a gene: 13. Per the germline V gene, CDR1 is SGHVS and CDR2 is FNYEAQ. The chain's CDR3 is CASSSPTGFRGETQYF. CDR3 nucleotides: TGTGCCAGCAGCTCCCCCACAGGGTTCAGGGGGGAGACCCAGTACTTC.

This clonotype occurred a few times. The chain employs TRBV28 and TRBJ1-1, with 11 bases aligning to TRBD1. This CDR3 comprises 17 residues. Germline CDR1 reads MDHEN; CDR2 reads SYDVKM. V lost 3 bases to trimming and J lost 0 bases; unmatched junction nucleotides: 6. The CDR3 DNA is TGTGCCAGCAGTTTTCCGGGACAGGGGGGTATGAACACTGAAGCTTTCTTT. It codes for CASSFPGQGGMNTEAFF.